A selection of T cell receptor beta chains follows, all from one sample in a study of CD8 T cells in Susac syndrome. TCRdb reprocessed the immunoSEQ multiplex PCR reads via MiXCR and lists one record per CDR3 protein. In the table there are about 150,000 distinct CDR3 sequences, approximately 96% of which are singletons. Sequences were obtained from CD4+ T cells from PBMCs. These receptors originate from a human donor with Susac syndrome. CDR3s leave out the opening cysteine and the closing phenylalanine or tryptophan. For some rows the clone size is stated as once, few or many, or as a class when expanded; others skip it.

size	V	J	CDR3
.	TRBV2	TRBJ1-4	ASSEDRTTNEKLF
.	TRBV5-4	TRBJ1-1	ASSLAAVNTEAF
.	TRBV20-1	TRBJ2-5	SAKIEPGETQY
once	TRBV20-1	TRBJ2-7	SASHGGSSYEQY
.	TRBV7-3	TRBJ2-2	ASSYRTGWNTGELF
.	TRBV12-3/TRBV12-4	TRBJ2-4	ASSMGSRGLPIQY
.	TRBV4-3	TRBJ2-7	ASSLLGGGEQY
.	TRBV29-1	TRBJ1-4	SVSGILGANEKLF
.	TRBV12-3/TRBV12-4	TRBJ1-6	ASRGGWGSPLH
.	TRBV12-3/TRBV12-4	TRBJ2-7	ASSPIQRGEQY
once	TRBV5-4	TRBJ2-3	ASSLKAAKDTQY
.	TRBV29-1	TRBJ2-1	SVAVSGNEQF
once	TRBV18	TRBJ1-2	ASSPKGTDYGYT
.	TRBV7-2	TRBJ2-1	ASSLPASGGLNEQF
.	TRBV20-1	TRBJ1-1	SARQGGLFEGAF
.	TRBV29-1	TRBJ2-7	SVRGQRSGEQY
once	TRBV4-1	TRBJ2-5	ASSQAKGTSGGLQETQY
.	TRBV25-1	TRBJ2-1	ASSDMGGGSYNEQF
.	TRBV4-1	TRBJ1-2	ASSQEGGQAMPGGYT
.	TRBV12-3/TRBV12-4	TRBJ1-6	ASSLAALGSPLH
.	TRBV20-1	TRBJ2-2	SASPMRTLTGELF
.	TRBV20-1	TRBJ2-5	SAREQGKETQY
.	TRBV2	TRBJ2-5	ASSDGGTAEETQY
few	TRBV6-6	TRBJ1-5	ASRGQGGNQPQH
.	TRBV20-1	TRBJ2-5	SAWGQTQETQY
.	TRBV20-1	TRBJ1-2	SATKWADGYT
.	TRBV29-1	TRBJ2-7	SVEVRDEQY
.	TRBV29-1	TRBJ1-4	SVRTGEKLF
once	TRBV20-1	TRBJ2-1	SAPRAGREYNEQF
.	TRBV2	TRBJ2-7	ASSHGQPYEQY
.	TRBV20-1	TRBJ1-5	SVPGAGVGPQH
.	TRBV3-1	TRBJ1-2	ASSQRHTGGGYT
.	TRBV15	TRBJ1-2	ATSRDRRDRIYGYT
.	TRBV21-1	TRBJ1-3	ASSKTDGNTIY
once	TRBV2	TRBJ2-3	ASSAPLGDTQY
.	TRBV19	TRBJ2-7	ASSQSGTGGYEQY
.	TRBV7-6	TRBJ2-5	ASSLTAETQY
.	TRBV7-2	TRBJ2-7	ASSPRDSPSYEQY
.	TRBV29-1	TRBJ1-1	SVVGGPGLAF
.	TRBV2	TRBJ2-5	ASVADSRETQY